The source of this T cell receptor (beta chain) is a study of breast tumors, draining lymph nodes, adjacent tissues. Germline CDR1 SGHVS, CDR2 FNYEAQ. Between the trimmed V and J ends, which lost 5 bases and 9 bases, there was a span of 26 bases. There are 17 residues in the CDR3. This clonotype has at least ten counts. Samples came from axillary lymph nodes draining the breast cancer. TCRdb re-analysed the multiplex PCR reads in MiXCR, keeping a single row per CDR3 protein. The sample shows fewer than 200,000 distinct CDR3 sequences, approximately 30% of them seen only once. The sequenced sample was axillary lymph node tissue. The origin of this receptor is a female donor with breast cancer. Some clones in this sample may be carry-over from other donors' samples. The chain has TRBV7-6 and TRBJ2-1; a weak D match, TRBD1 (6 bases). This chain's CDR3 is CASSELWGLDLGGEQFF. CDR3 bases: TGTGCCAGCAGCGAACTCTGGGGGCTAGATCTTGGGGGTGAGCAGTTCTTC.